The 18 T cell receptor beta chains reported below all come from one sample, sequenced in a study of OX40 agonist ivuxolimab in advanced cancers. Assay used: immunoSEQ multiplex PCR; TCRdb lists only in-frame clones, some missing. The repertoire holds about 79,000 clones, with about 91% as singletons. The sequences come from CD4+ or CD8+ T cells sorted from blood, collected in a trial of the OX40 agonist ivuxolimab. These receptors came from an adult with an advanced solid tumor such as melanoma, head and neck, liver or kidney cancer.

In DNA form, the CDR3 reads TGTGCCAGCAGCTCCACCTCTAGCGCTGGGGCCAACGTCCTGACTTTC. Encoded protein: CASSSTSSAGANVLTF. This chain links TRBV7-3 with TRBJ2-6; TRBD2 is a possible D gene (6 bases). Trimming took 4 bases from V and 2 from J, leaving 12 bases between them. Germline V CDR1 and CDR2: SGHTA, FQGTGA. The CDR3 has 16 residues.

This rearrangement joins TRBV21-1 to TRBJ2-7; TRBD1 is taken as the D call from the table, unchecked against the DNA. TRBV21-1 is deemed a pseudogene. There are 16 residues in the CDR3. CDR3 sequence: CASSSPAGQSAYEQYF. The CDR3 bases are TGTGCCAGCAGTAGCCCCGCAGGGCAGAGCGCCTACGAGCAGTACTTC.

The chain has TRBV28 and TRBJ1-4; D ambiguous. The germline V gene has CDR1 MDHEN and CDR2 SYDVKM. With 6 bases removed from V and 2 bases from J, the gap between germline ends came to 10 bases. The CDR3 length is 14 residues. CDR3: CASSLGRTNEKLFF. In DNA, the CDR3 is TGTGCCAGCAGCCTGGGGAGGACTAATGAAAAACTGTTTTTT.

The CDR3 nucleotides are TGTGCCAGCAGTCAAGGACAGACTAAACCCTACGAGCAGTACTTC. Amino acids: CASSQGQTKPYEQYF. V is TRBV6-7 and J is TRBJ2-7; a weak D match, TRBD1 (6 bases). TRBV6-7 is noted as an ORF with a role that remains uncertain. The CDR3 loop spans 15 amino acids. V dropped 5 bases and J dropped 2 bases, with 16 bases sitting between them.

V and J are TRBV28 and TRBJ1-2; D is unclear. The CDR3 has 14 residues. CDR1 and CDR2 (germline): MDHEN, SYDVKM. Trimming shortened V by 3 bases and J by 7 bases, and 15 bases separated the two germline ends. This CDR3 reads CASSFSGSGRGYTF. In nucleotides, the CDR3 is TGTGCCAGCAGTTTCAGTGGATCTGGGCGTGGCTACACCTTC.

The chain uses TRBV11-2 and TRBJ2-6; TRBD2 aligns across 8 bases. Trimming took 5 bases from V and 1 from J; bases not matched to a gene: 13. The CDR3 consists of 19 residues. Germline V gives CDR1 SGHAT, CDR2 FQNNGV. In DNA form, the CDR3 reads TGTGCCAGCAGCCCTGACCTTGTAGCGGGGTGGTCTGGGGCCAACGTCCTGACTTTC. Protein product: CASSPDLVAGWSGANVLTF.

V and J are TRBV2 and TRBJ2-2; no firm D call. V was trimmed by 6 bases and J by 8 bases, leaving 7 bases between them. The CDR3 totals 11 residues. Per the germline V gene, CDR1 is SNHLY and CDR2 is FYNNEI. CDR3 DNA sequence: TGTGCCAGCAGCGTTACAGGGGAGCTGTTTTTT. It yields the protein CASSVTGELFF. Full variable domain (missing parts from reference TRBV2 and TRBJ2-2): EPEVTQTPSHQVTQMGQEVILRCVPISNHLYFYWYRQILGQKVEFLVSFYNNEISEKSEIFDDQFSVERPDGSNFTLKIRSTKLEDSAMYFCASSVTGELFFGEGSRLTVL.

This rearrangement joins TRBV6-1 to TRBJ2-5; no clear D gene. The J call may be faulty, since TRBJ2-7 better matches the DNA end. The CDR3 consists of 9 residues. The germline V gene encodes CDR1 MNHNS and CDR2 SASEGT. The CDR3 region has the DNA TGTGCCACCCAGGACGAGCAGTACTTC. Residues: CATQDEQYF.

V usage is TRBV11-2 and J usage is TRBJ1-1, with unresolved D. The CDR3 length is 14 residues. Looked up from germline, CDR1 is SGHAT and CDR2 is FQNNGV. V gave up 4 bases and J gave up 2 bases, with 11 bases separating them. CDR3 loop: CASSSRWGNTEAFF. DNA of the CDR3: TGTGCCAGCAGCTCACGATGGGGAAACACTGAAGCTTTCTTT.

This chain uses TRBV28 with TRBJ2-2; TRBD2 aligns across 8 bases. V dropped 6 bases and J dropped 7; count of bases not matched to a gene: 13. Germline CDR1 MDHEN, CDR2 SYDVKM. The CDR3 consists of 16 residues. The CDR3 spells CASRDDGRASFGELFF. In DNA form, the CDR3 reads TGTGCCAGCAGAGATGACGGGAGGGCCTCTTTCGGGGAGCTGTTTTTT.

The CDR3 here is CASRPPGQGRNIQYF. The CDR3 DNA reads TGTGCCAGTAGGCCACCGGGACAGGGGAGAAACATTCAGTACTTC. The V gene is TRBV19, the J gene TRBJ2-4; 10 nucleotides match TRBD1. The trim removed 6 bases at V and 6 bases at J, leaving 8 bases unmatched. The CDR3 sequence is 15 residues long. The V gene's germline CDR1 is LNHDA and CDR2 SQIVND (reference sequence).

V usage is TRBV9 and J usage is TRBJ2-1; D unclear. V was trimmed by 0 bases and J by 4 bases, leaving 14 bases between them. The germline CDR1 and CDR2 sequences are SGDLS and YYNGEE. This CDR3 is built from 16 residues. CDR3 nucleotide sequence: TGTGCCAGCAGCGTAGTCGGCGAGCACCTATACAATGAGCAGTTCTTC. As protein: CASSVVGEHLYNEQFF.

The chain is built from TRBV7-9 and TRBJ1-1, with unresolved D. Germline values: CDR1 SEHNR, CDR2 FQNEAQ (reference sequence). The CDR3 is 13 amino acids. V lost 3 bases to trimming and J lost 4 bases, with 9 bases between them. The CDR3 coding sequence is TGTGCCAGCAGCTTCGGGGAAGGCACTGAAGCTTTCTTT. Translation: CASSFGEGTEAFF.

This clone is a singleton in its sample. The CDR3 loop is CASSRGPLNTEAFF. CDR3 DNA sequence: TGTGCCAGTAGTCGGGGGCCGCTGAACACTGAAGCTTTCTTT. The chain carries TRBV19 and TRBJ1-1; tentative D call: TRBD1 (6 bases). CDR3 length: 14 residues. Germline CDR1 LNHDA, CDR2 SQIVND (reference sequence). V lost 5 bases to trimming and J lost 0 bases, with 10 bases between them.

The chain joins TRBV2 to TRBJ2-1; 7 bases fit TRBD2. The CDR3 length is 17 residues. The germline CDR1 and CDR2 sequences are SNHLY and FYNNEI. The V segment lost 6 bases and the J segment 2 bases; nucleotides outside the gene matches: 13. CDR3 DNA sequence: TGTGCCAGCAGAGACTGGGCATGGCGGGAGACCTACAATGAGCAGTTCTTC. This sequence encodes CASRDWAWRETYNEQFF.

The rearrangement links TRBV30 to TRBJ2-1; 11 bases line up with TRBD2. Germline V gene lookup returns CDR1 GTSNPN and CDR2 SVGIG (reference sequence). The CDR3 runs to 14 residues. V lost 4 bases, J lost 4 bases, and 3 bases stayed unmatched. The CDR3 is CAWNSGGGYNEQFF. The CDR3 DNA is TGTGCCTGGAATAGCGGGGGGGGTTACAATGAGCAGTTCTTC.

This clone has only a few counts. The gene calls are TRBV11-2 and TRBJ2-2; D ambiguous. In germline, CDR1 is SGHAT, CDR2 FQNNGV. V lost 2 bases and J 6 bases, leaving 7 bases between the germline ends. This CDR3 has 13 residues. In DNA, the CDR3 is TGTGCCAGCAGCTTAATCAGCGCCGGGGAGCTGTTTTTT. Encoded protein: CASSLISAGELFF.

This chain links TRBV30 with TRBJ2-5; no definite D call. The CDR3 extends over 13 amino acids. V was trimmed by 3 bases and J by 3 bases, leaving 11 bases between them. The V gene's germline CDR1 is GTSNPN and CDR2 SVGIG (reference sequence). CDR3 residues: CAWRLVGKETQYF. The DNA of the CDR3 is TGTGCCTGGAGGTTGGTCGGTAAAGAGACCCAGTACTTC.